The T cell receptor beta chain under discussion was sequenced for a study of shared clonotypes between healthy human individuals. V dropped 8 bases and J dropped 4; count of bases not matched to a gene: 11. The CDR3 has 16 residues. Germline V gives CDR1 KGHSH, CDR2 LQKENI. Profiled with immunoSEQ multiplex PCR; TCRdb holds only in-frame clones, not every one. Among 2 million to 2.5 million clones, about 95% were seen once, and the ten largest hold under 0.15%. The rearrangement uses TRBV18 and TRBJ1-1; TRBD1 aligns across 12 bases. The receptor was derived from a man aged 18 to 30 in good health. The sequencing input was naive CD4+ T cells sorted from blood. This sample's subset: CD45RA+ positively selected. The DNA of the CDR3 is TGTGCCAGCACCCAACAGTGGGGACAGGGGGCCACTGAAGCTTTCTTT. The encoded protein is CASTQQWGQGATEAFF. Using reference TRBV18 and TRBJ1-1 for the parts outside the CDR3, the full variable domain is NAGVMQNPRHLVRRRGQEARLRCSPMKGHSHVYWYRQLPEEGLKFMVYLQKENIIDESGMPKERFSAEFPKEGPSILRIQQVVRGDSAAYFCASTQQWGQGATEAFFGQGTRLTVV.